These 26 T cell receptor beta chains came from one sample sequenced in a study of spatial heterogeneity in lung cancer. As for time point: sample taken at primary tumor resection. TCRs were sequenced from unsorted whole RNA of tumor, nontumor lung or PBMC. TCRdb re-derived calls from the 5' RACE reads in MiXCR, one entry per CDR3 protein. The data contain tens of thousands of distinct CDR3 sequences, roughly 10% of them seen just once; the ten biggest clones take up less than 8.5%. Here the sequenced sample was PBMCs, taken at surgery. These receptors came from a male donor with early-stage non-small cell lung cancer.

Only a few counts were recorded for this clonotype. The gene calls are TRBV28 and TRBJ2-7, with D possibly being TRBD2 (5 bases). This CDR3 comprises 13 residues. V lost 8 bases and J 1 base, leaving 12 bases between the germline ends. Germline assignment: CDR1 MDHEN and CDR2 SYDVKM. As DNA, the CDR3 is TGTGCCAGCTGGAATGAGCGGTCCTACGAGCAGTACTTC. The encoded protein is CASWNERSYEQYF.

This chain uses TRBV27 with TRBJ2-1; 8 bases are a match to TRBD2. The CDR3 extends over 17 amino acids. Per germline, CDR1 MNHEY and CDR2 SMNVEV (reference sequence). With V trimmed by 3 bases and J by 6 bases, 13 bases remained unmatched. Here the CDR3 reads CASSLALGSGGVNEQFF. The CDR3 DNA is TGTGCCAGCAGTTTGGCCCTGGGGAGCGGGGGTGTCAATGAGCAGTTCTTC.

This clonotype appeared many times. J is TRBJ2-4 and V is TRBV18; 9 bases agree with TRBD1. Germline lookup yields CDR1 KGHSH and CDR2 LQKENI. The CDR3 runs 20 residues. With 3 bases clipped from V and 0 bases from J, the junction kept 15 bases outside the gene matches. Here the CDR3 reads CASSPLAGTGTSLAKNIQYF. The CDR3 nucleotides are TGTGCCAGCTCACCCCTCGCGGGGACAGGGACTTCTCTAGCCAAAAACATTCAGTACTTC.

This clonotype was seen only a few times. This rearrangement joins TRBV7-9 to TRBJ2-5, with D hard to call. Trimming shortened V by 1 base and J by 3 bases, and 9 bases separated the two germline ends. The CDR3 runs to 14 residues. Germline V gene data show CDR1 as SEHNR and CDR2 as FQNEAQ (reference sequence). The CDR3 region has the DNA TGTGCCAGCAGCTTAGATAACCAGGAAGAGACCCAGTACTTC. It codes for CASSLDNQEETQYF.

This clonotype was detected many times. This chain joins TRBV6-5 and TRBJ2-3; tentative D call: TRBD2 (6 bases). This CDR3 has 13 residues. Germline CDR1 MNHEY, CDR2 SVGAGI. V was clipped by 0 bases and J by 7 bases, with 8 bases between them. The CDR3 region is CASSYSEGYTQYF. DNA of the CDR3: TGTGCCAGCAGTTACTCGGAGGGTTATACGCAGTATTTT.

The J gene is TRBJ2-3, the V gene TRBV7-9, with D possibly being TRBD1 (6 bases). V shed 5 bases and J shed 2 bases, with 14 bases lying between them. The length of the CDR3 is 15 residues. CDR1 is SEHNR, CDR2 FQNEAQ, per germline (reference sequence). The CDR3 region is CASSTSWGHTDTQYF. CDR3 in DNA: TGTGCCAGCAGCACATCGTGGGGGCACACAGATACGCAGTATTTT.

The rearrangement links TRBV12-3 or TRBV12-4 to TRBJ2-2; tentatively, D is TRBD2 (5 bases). The CDR3 contains 15 residues. The V and J ends lost 2 bases and 0 bases respectively, with 7 bases between them. In DNA form, the CDR3 reads TGTGCCAGCAGTTTATACGGGGCGAACACCGGGGAGCTGTTTTTT. As protein: CASSLYGANTGELFF.

This clonotype appeared many times. The chain is built from TRBV2 and TRBJ1-2; D remains unclear. The CDR3 covers 11 residues. The germline CDR1 and CDR2 sequences are SNHLY and FYNNEI. V lost 3 bases to trimming and J lost 3 bases, with 2 bases between them. CDR3 region: CASSEYYGYTF. The CDR3 bases are TGTGCCAGCAGTGAGTACTATGGCTACACCTTC.

This clonotype was observed many times. This chain links TRBV2 with TRBJ2-7; a possible D gene is TRBD2 (6 bases). Germline V gives CDR1 SNHLY, CDR2 FYNNEI. V was shortened by 7 bases and J by 0 bases, with 10 bases between the two germline ends. The CDR3 covers 13 residues. CDR3 amino acids: CASNGGDSYEQYF. The CDR3 DNA follows: TGTGCCAGCAATGGAGGGGACTCCTACGAGCAGTACTTC.

This clonotype has a count of ten or more. The V and J genes are TRBV27 and TRBJ1-6; TRBD1 matches 9 bases. Germline CDR1 MNHEY, CDR2 SMNVEV (reference sequence). Losses at the gene ends were 6 bases for V and 13 bases for J; bases not matched to a gene: 10. CDR3 size: 14 residues. This CDR3 reads CASRMGQGHGPLHF. DNA for the CDR3: TGTGCCAGCAGGATGGGACAGGGACACGGGCCCCTCCACTTT.

At least ten counts were recorded for this clonotype. The chain recombines TRBV7-8 with TRBJ2-7; 7 positions match TRBD1. V was clipped by 0 bases and J by 2 bases; unmatched bases: 1. Germline CDR1 is SGHVS and CDR2 is FQNEAQ. CDR3 length equals 14 residues. CDR3 bases: TGTGCCAGCAGCTTAGCAGGGGGCCCCTACGAGCAGTACTTC. It translates to CASSLAGGPYEQYF.

The chain couples TRBV2 to TRBJ2-3, with unresolved D. Germline V gene lookup returns CDR1 SNHLY and CDR2 FYNNEI. The CDR3 is made up of 15 amino acids. V gave up 6 bases and J gave up 5 bases, with 18 bases separating them. The CDR3, as DNA: TGTGCCAGCAGCGGAAGCCGGGTCTCCTTAGATACGCAGTATTTT. Encoded protein: CASSGSRVSLDTQYF.

This clonotype was found many times. This sequence joins TRBV5-1 and TRBJ1-1; D not resolved. The V gene's germline CDR1 is SGHRS and CDR2 YFSETQ. V dropped 1 base and J dropped 7 bases, with 11 bases sitting between them. The CDR3 length is 13 residues. CDR3 region: CASSLTLRDEAFF. CDR3 nucleotides: TGCGCCAGCAGCTTGACCTTAAGAGATGAAGCTTTCTTT.

This clonotype was counted a few times. The V gene is TRBV9, the J gene TRBJ2-7; 7 bases are a match to TRBD2. The V and J ends lost 4 bases and 0 bases, in that order; junction bases with no gene match: 10. The CDR3 contains 16 residues. The germline CDR1 and CDR2 sequences are SGDLS and YYNGEE. CDR3 nucleotides: TGTGCCAGCAGCCCTCACACTAGCGCTAGCTCCTACGAGCAGTACTTC. It codes for CASSPHTSASSYEQYF.

The sample holds a few counts of this clonotype. This sequence joins TRBV6-5 and TRBJ2-7, with 7 bases identical to TRBD1. J gave up 5 bases and V 6 bases, and 4 bases lay outside the gene matches. Germline assignment: CDR1 MNHEY and CDR2 SVGAGI. The CDR3 spans 12 residues. The CDR3 bases are TGTGCCAGCAGCAGGGGGTTCGACGAGCAGTACTTC. This codes for CASSRGFDEQYF.

A few counts support this clonotype. The V call is TRBV5-4, the J call TRBJ2-2; D gene unclear. The CDR3 contains 15 residues. From germline, CDR1 is SGHNT and CDR2 YYREEE (reference sequence). The germline V and J ends were trimmed by 2 bases and 2 bases, with 10 bases remaining between them. Here the CDR3 reads CASSFGGINTGELFF. CDR3 coding DNA: TGTGCCAGCAGCTTTGGTGGGATTAACACCGGGGAGCTGTTTTTT.

In its sample, this clonotype was seen a few times. V usage is TRBV20-1 and J usage is TRBJ2-1; 7 bases align to TRBD1. This CDR3 region has 12 residues. V shed 7 bases and J 8 bases; nucleotides not matched to a gene: 8. The V gene's germline CDR1 is DFQATT and CDR2 SNEGSKA (reference sequence). CDR3 sequence reads: CSGQDRVDEQFF. The CDR3 DNA follows: TGCAGTGGTCAAGACAGGGTGGATGAGCAGTTCTTC.

This clonotype occurred many times. CDR3 DNA: TGCAGCGTTCTGCAGGGGACGGGTGAGCAGTACTTC. Amino acids: CSVLQGTGEQYF. The chain employs TRBV29-1 and TRBJ2-7, with a weak D call TRBD1 (6 bases). Trimming pared 5 bases from V and 7 bases from J, leaving 15 bases between. Germline-derived CDR1 and CDR2 are SQVTM and ANQGSEA. This CDR3 is built from 12 residues.

This clonotype was observed at least ten times. V is TRBV29-1 and J is TRBJ1-3; D is ambiguous. This CDR3 contains 11 residues. V dropped 6 bases and J dropped 4 bases, with 7 bases sitting between them. CDR1 SQVTM and CDR2 ANQGSEA come from the germline V gene. This chain's CDR3 is CSVDRGNTIYF. The CDR3 nucleotides read TGCAGCGTGGACCGGGGAAACACCATATATTTT.

This clonotype appeared a few times. The chain recombines TRBV7-6 with TRBJ2-7; 9 bases are shared with TRBD2. The J segment lost 2 bases and the V segment lost 1 base, leaving 3 bases of the junction unmatched. CDR3 length equals 15 residues. Germline CDR1 reads SGHVS; CDR2 reads FNYEAQ. The CDR3 nucleotides read TGTGCCAGCAGCTTAGGGCCTAGCGGGGCCTACGAGCAGTACTTC. It codes for CASSLGPSGAYEQYF. Combining the CDR3 with reference TRBV7-6 and TRBJ2-7 gives the whole variable domain GAGVSQSPRYKVTKRGQDVALRCDPISGHVSLYWYRQALGQGPEFLTYFNYEAQQDKSGLPNDRFSAERPEGSISTLTIQRTEQRDSAMYRCASSLGPSGAYEQYFGPGTRLTVT.

This clonotype was seen only a few times. The J gene is TRBJ1-6, the V gene TRBV5-1; D is possibly TRBD1 (5 bases). Germline V gene data show CDR1 as SGHRS and CDR2 as YFSETQ. V was pared by 1 base and J by 10 bases, with 15 bases between. The CDR3 length is 15 residues. CDR3 DNA: TGCGCCAGCAGCTTGTCAGGGACTATCGGCTCACCCCTCCACTTT. Its protein product is CASSLSGTIGSPLHF.

This clonotype was seen ten or more times. This chain connects TRBV29-1 to TRBJ1-4; 9 nucleotides agree with TRBD1. Germline loops: CDR1 SQVTM, CDR2 ANQGSEA. The J segment lost 8 bases and the V segment lost 4 bases, leaving 5 bases of the junction unmatched. The CDR3 contains 13 residues. CDR3 residues: CSVADRGGEKLFF. CDR3 coding DNA: TGCAGCGTTGCGGACAGGGGCGGCGAAAAACTGTTTTTT.

This clonotype was observed at least ten times. The chain links TRBV6-6 to TRBJ2-6; D not certain. V lost 2 bases to trimming and J lost 2 bases, with 4 bases between them. Germline lookup yields CDR1 MNHNY and CDR2 SVGAGI (reference sequence). CDR3 length: 14 amino acids. CDR3 DNA sequence: TGTGCCAGCAGTTACAGCACTGGGGCCAACGTCCTGACTTTC. Translation: CASSYSTGANVLTF.

The sample holds a few counts of this clonotype. The V call is TRBV28, the J call TRBJ2-7; a possible D gene is TRBD2 (6 bases). The CDR3 has 11 residues. CDR1 MDHEN and CDR2 SYDVKM come from the germline V gene. V was pared by 7 bases and J by 4 bases, with 8 bases between. CDR3 sequence (DNA): TGTGCCAGCATCGGAGGGTACGAGCAGTACTTC. It codes for CASIGGYEQYF.

V and J are TRBV11-2 and TRBJ1-4; D uncertain. The CDR3 runs to 13 residues. Germline loops: CDR1 SGHAT, CDR2 FQNNGV. The ends were cut back, 5 bases at V and 3 bases at J, with 7 bases in the middle. CDR3 nucleotides: TGTGCCAGCAGCCTCAACCCTAATGAAAAACTGTTTTTT. Protein sequence: CASSLNPNEKLFF. The variable domain in full, with the rest retrieved from reference TRBV11-2 and TRBJ1-4, is EAGVAQSPRYKIIEKRQSVAFWCNPISGHATLYWYQQILGQGPKLLIQFQNNGVVDDSQLPKDRFSAERLKGVDSTLKIQPAKLEDSAVYLCASSLNPNEKLFFGSGTQLSVL.

V and J are TRBV7-2 and TRBJ2-1; TRBD2 matches at 11 bases. Germline-derived CDR1 and CDR2 are SGHTA and FQGNSA. This CDR3 has 12 residues. Unmatched junction bases numbered 2, after V lost 6 bases and J lost 10 bases. DNA of the CDR3: TGTGCCAGCAGTCGACTAGCGGGAGAGCAGTTCTTC. Translating gives CASSRLAGEQFF.